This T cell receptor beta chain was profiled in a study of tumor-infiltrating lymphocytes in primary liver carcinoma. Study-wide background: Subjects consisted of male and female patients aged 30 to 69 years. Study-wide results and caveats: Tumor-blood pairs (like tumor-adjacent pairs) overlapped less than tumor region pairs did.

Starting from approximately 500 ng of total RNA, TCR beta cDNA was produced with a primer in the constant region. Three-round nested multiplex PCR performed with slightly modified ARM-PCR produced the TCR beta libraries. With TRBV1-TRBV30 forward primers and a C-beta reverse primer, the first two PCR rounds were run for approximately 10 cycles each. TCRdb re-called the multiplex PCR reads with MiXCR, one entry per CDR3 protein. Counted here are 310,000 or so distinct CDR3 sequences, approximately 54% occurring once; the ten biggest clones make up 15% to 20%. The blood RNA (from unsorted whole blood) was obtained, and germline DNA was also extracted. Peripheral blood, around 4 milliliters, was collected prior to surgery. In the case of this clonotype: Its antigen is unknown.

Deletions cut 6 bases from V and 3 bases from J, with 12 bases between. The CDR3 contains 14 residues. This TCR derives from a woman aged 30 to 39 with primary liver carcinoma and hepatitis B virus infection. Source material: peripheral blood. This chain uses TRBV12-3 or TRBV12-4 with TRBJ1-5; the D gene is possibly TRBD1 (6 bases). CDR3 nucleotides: TGTGCCAGCAGCCAACAGGGCGACAATCAGCCCCAGCATTTT. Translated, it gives CASSQQGDNQPQHF.